One sample yielded the 21 T cell receptor beta chains listed below, sequenced in a study of human T cells and chemical hapten exposure. TCRdb re-analysed the RACE reads in MiXCR, keeping a single row per CDR3 protein. The repertoire holds approximately 260,000 distinct CDR3 sequences, with more than 6.5% as singletons. The time point was: pre-sensitization, week 0. Stated treatment: therapeutic diphenylcyclopropenone sensitization with weekly scalp DPC. This material consisted of whole blood, taken in connection with sensitization to the hapten diphenylcyclopropenone (DPC). Receptors originate from a woman aged 35 to 49 with alopecia areata. Some clones in this sample may be carry-over from other donors' samples.

This sequence joins TRBV7-6 and TRBJ2-1, with 9 bases identical to TRBD1. The CDR3 spans 16 residues. Germline CDR1 SGHVS, CDR2 FNYEAQ. With V trimmed by 3 bases and J by 5 bases, 8 bases remained unmatched. CDR3 protein: CASSFTPGQGNNEQFF. DNA for the CDR3: TGTGCCAGCAGCTTCACACCGGGACAGGGAAACAATGAGCAGTTCTTC.

J is TRBJ2-1 and V is TRBV7-9; 9 nucleotides match TRBD2. The CDR3 spans 15 residues. The V and J ends lost 2 bases and 6 bases, in that order; junction bases with no gene match: 5. The germline V gene encodes CDR1 SEHNR and CDR2 FQNEAQ (reference sequence). CDR3 sequence reads: CASSLWTSATNEQFF. The CDR3 DNA sequence: TGTGCCAGCAGCTTATGGACTAGCGCCACCAATGAGCAGTTCTTC.

This clonotype was counted only a few times. The V and J genes are TRBV9 and TRBJ2-5; 10 positions agree with TRBD2. The CDR3 is 17 amino acids. CDR1 SGDLS and CDR2 YYNGEE come from the germline V gene. Trimming removed 4 bases from V and 2 bases from J; junction bases left unmatched: 11. The CDR3 DNA is TGTGCCAGCAGCACCCCCCGGACTAGCGGTTATCAAGAGACCCAGTACTTC. Translating it yields CASSTPRTSGYQETQYF.

This clonotype has just a few counts. The rearrangement joins TRBV29-1 to TRBJ2-2; D not certain. The germline V and J ends were trimmed by 2 bases and 2 bases, with 12 bases remaining between them. The CDR3 is 15 residues long. Germline-derived CDR1 and CDR2 are SQVTM and ANQGSEA. CDR3: CSVELGQLNTGELFF. The DNA for the CDR3 is TGCAGCGTTGAATTAGGGCAGCTAAACACCGGGGAGCTGTTTTTT.

CDR3 nucleotides: TGTGCCAGCAGCTTCCAGGGAGATACGCAGTATTTT. Its translation is CASSFQGDTQYF. The chain carries TRBV7-9 and TRBJ2-3; a weak D match, TRBD1 (5 bases). The CDR3 extends over 12 amino acids. Trimming stripped 3 bases from V and 5 bases from J, with 6 bases between. Looked up from germline, CDR1 is SEHNR and CDR2 is FQNEAQ (reference sequence).

The chain has TRBV18 and TRBJ2-2; D call uncertain. Germline assignment: CDR1 KGHSH and CDR2 LQKENI. V was trimmed by 0 bases and J by 1 base, leaving 6 bases between them. The CDR3 runs 15 residues. CDR3 sequence (DNA): TGTGCCAGCTCACCACCATCGCAGAACACCGGGGAGCTGTTTTTT. It encodes CASSPPSQNTGELFF.

This rearrangement joins TRBV5-6 to TRBJ1-6; 7 bases map to TRBD1. Germline V gene lookup returns CDR1 SGHDT and CDR2 YYEEEE. V trimming: 1 base; J trimming: 7 bases; junction bases outside the gene matches: 8. There are 16 residues in the CDR3. The DNA for the CDR3 is TGTGCCAGCAGCTTGTATGGTGCCAGGGGGAATTCACCCCTCCACTTT. Residues: CASSLYGARGNSPLHF. The full variable domain, in which reference TRBV5-6 and TRBJ1-6 provide the parts outside the CDR3, is DAGVTQSPTHLIKTRGQQVTLRCSPKSGHDTVSWYQQALGQGPQFIFQYYEEEERQRGNFPDRFSGHQFPNYSSELNVNALLLGDSALYLCASSLYGARGNSPLHFGNGTRLTVT.

This clonotype was counted once. Given a much more abundant clone one base away, this may be a read error. The CDR3 region has the DNA TGTGCCAGCAGCTTATCTCGGTACAATGAGCAGCTCTTC. This sequence encodes CASSLSRYNEQLF. This sequence joins TRBV11-2 and TRBJ2-1; no reliable D call. The CDR3 extends over 13 amino acids. Germline lookup yields CDR1 SGHAT and CDR2 FQNNGV.

The table lists this clonotype with many counts. The chain employs TRBV3-1 and TRBJ2-7; TRBD1 aligns across 7 bases. J was trimmed by 1 base and V by 0 bases; bases with no gene match: 3. This CDR3 comprises 15 residues. Germline V lookup: CDR1 LGHDT, CDR2 YNNKEL (reference sequence). The CDR3 region has the DNA TGTGCCAGCAGCCAAGAGCCGGGACAGTCCTACGAGCAGTACTTC. Translation gives CASSQEPGQSYEQYF.

The gene calls are TRBV24-1 and TRBJ2-3; TRBD2 is a possible D gene (5 bases). The CDR3 sequence is 15 residues long. Germline CDR1 reads KGHDR; CDR2 reads SFDVKD. Trimming removed 5 bases from V and 1 base from J, with 12 bases in between. CDR3 bases: TGTGCCACCAGTGGCCGTGGACTGGGCACAGATACGCAGTATTTT. This gives the protein CATSGRGLGTDTQYF.

The genes are TRBV20-1 and TRBJ1-2, with D tentatively TRBD1 (5 bases). V shed 6 bases and J shed 4 bases, with 21 bases lying between them. Germline CDR1 DFQATT, CDR2 SNEGSKA (reference sequence). The CDR3 is 15 amino acids. The CDR3: CSAPRDFPGSYGYTF. In nucleotides, the CDR3 is TGCAGTGCACCTCGGGACTTCCCCGGCAGCTATGGCTACACCTTC.

The chain employs TRBV6-5 and TRBJ1-4; TRBD1 matches at 8 bases. CDR3 length: 15 amino acids. Germline V gives CDR1 MNHEY, CDR2 SVGAGI. With 0 bases clipped from V and 8 bases from J, the junction kept 5 bases outside the gene matches. The CDR3 DNA reads TGTGCCAGCAGTTACTCGGCAGGGGGCGGGGAAAAACTGTTTTTT. Translation: CASSYSAGGGEKLFF.

V usage is TRBV5-1 and J usage is TRBJ2-3; possibly TRBD1 or TRBD2 for D (5 bases each). The CDR3 runs 15 residues. Germline V lookup: CDR1 SGHRS, CDR2 YFSETQ. Trimming took 4 bases from V and 2 from J, leaving 14 bases between them. CDR3 residues: CASSPDGGVTDTQYF. The CDR3 DNA sequence: TGCGCCAGCAGCCCGGATGGGGGAGTCACAGATACGCAGTATTTT.

Ten or more counts support this clonotype. The CDR3: CASSLEPWGGEQFF. In DNA form, the CDR3 reads TGCGCCAGCAGCTTGGAACCCTGGGGGGGTGAGCAGTTCTTC. The chain recombines TRBV5-1 with TRBJ2-1; 7 nucleotides agree with TRBD2. The CDR3 spans 14 residues. V shed 0 bases, J shed 9 bases, and the junction held 6 bases outside the gene matches. In germline, CDR1 is SGHRS, CDR2 YFSETQ.

This clonotype was seen a few times. The chain recombines TRBV7-9 with TRBJ2-1; TRBD2 agrees at 11 bases. Germline-derived CDR1 and CDR2 are SEHNR and FQNEAQ (reference sequence). V gave up 3 bases and J gave up 5 bases; unmatched junction bases: 0. This CDR3 has 14 amino acids. CDR3 nucleotide sequence: TGTGCCAGCAGCTTGACTAGCGGGAACAATGAGCAGTTCTTC. It codes for CASSLTSGNNEQFF. The full variable domain, its missing parts supplied by reference TRBV7-9 and TRBJ2-1, is DTGVSQNPRHKITKRGQNVTFRCDPISEHNRLYWYRQTLGQGPEFLTYFQNEAQLEKSRLLSDRFSAERPKGSFSTLEIQRTEQGDSAMYLCASSLTSGNNEQFFGPGTRLTVL.

This clonotype was recorded a few times. The genes are TRBV28 and TRBJ1-1, with D possibly being TRBD1 (6 bases). Deletions cut 7 bases from V and 7 bases from J, with 13 bases between. Germline assignment: CDR1 MDHEN and CDR2 SYDVKM. The CDR3 has 12 residues. The CDR3 here is CASIQRGVEAFF. CDR3 nucleotide sequence: TGTGCCAGCATCCAGAGGGGGGTTGAAGCTTTCTTT.

This clonotype was detected ten times or more. The chain links TRBV29-1 to TRBJ1-2; 10 nucleotides match TRBD1. This CDR3 has 13 amino acids. Germline V CDR1 and CDR2: SQVTM, ANQGSEA. The V gene end was trimmed by 7 bases and the J gene end by 2 bases; junction bases not matched to a gene: 4. CDR3: CSARQGANYGYTF. In nucleotides, the CDR3 is TGCAGCGCCAGACAGGGGGCCAACTATGGCTACACCTTC. The whole variable domain, remainder taken from reference TRBV29-1 and TRBJ1-2, is SAVISQKPSRDICQRGTSLTIQCQVDSQVTMMFWYRQQPGQSLTLIATANQGSEATYESGFVIDKFPISRPNLTFSTLTVSNMSPEDSSIYLCSARQGANYGYTFGSGTRLTVV.

This clonotype turned up a few times. The J gene is TRBJ2-2, the V gene TRBV2; 7 nucleotides line up with TRBD1. Germline CDR1 is SNHLY and CDR2 is FYNNEI. This CDR3 comprises 15 residues. Germline trimming cut 6 bases from V and 1 base from J; bases unmatched to any gene: 5. CDR3 sequence: CASRETGLNTGELFF. DNA of the CDR3: TGTGCCAGCAGGGAGACAGGGCTGAACACCGGGGAGCTGTTTTTT.

The chain combines TRBV13 with TRBJ2-3, with no clear D. The CDR3 is 13 residues long. Germline V gives CDR1 PRHDT, CDR2 FYEKMQ (reference sequence). The ends were cut back, 5 bases at V and 4 bases at J, with 10 bases in the middle. In nucleotides, the CDR3 is TGTGCCAGCAGCCGGAGCCGGGCAGATACGCAGTATTTT. As protein: CASSRSRADTQYF.

This clonotype was seen a few times. The chain is built from TRBV6-6 and TRBJ1-1, with 9 bases identical to TRBD1. CDR1 and CDR2 from the germline V gene are MNHNY and SVGAGI (reference sequence). V dropped 4 bases and J dropped 6; count of bases not matched to a gene: 9. This CDR3 spans 15 amino acids. CDR3 sequence reads: CASSSQGAHGAEAFF. CDR3 DNA sequence: TGTGCCAGCAGTTCACAGGGGGCGCATGGAGCTGAAGCTTTCTTT.

V and J are TRBV11-2 and TRBJ2-6; D gene uncertain. Germline V gene sequence: CDR1 SGHAT, CDR2 FQNNGV. Deletions cut 1 base from V and 0 bases from J, with 16 bases between. The CDR3 runs to 19 residues. CDR3 DNA: TGTGCCAGCAGCTTAGCCCCGGACCCATTCCTCTCTGGGGCCAACGTCCTGACTTTC. Residues: CASSLAPDPFLSGANVLTF.